This T cell receptor beta chain was found in a study of shared clonotypes between healthy human individuals. It was CD45RO-negative cells, positively selected for CCR7, that made up naive CD8 cells, with terminally differentiated effector memory CD45RA+ cells excluded. This clone was seen just once. Its antigen is not identified. Some clones are missing from TCRdb's copy, which holds only in-frame ones; the method was immunoSEQ multiplex PCR. The sample contains over 2,000,000 clones, just over 90% of which appear only once. There are 14 residues in the CDR3. Germline V gives CDR1 SGHDT, CDR2 YYEEEE. V was cut by 0 bases and J by 1 base, with 7 bases left in between. Study-wide points: Compared with memory subsets, naive subsets generally had larger estimated richness. When compared with the clonotypes that were shared by all four sorted-subset donors, the non-shared clonotypes turned out to have lower generation probabilities.

The sequenced sample consisted of naive CD8+ T cells from PBMCs. The TCR originated in a young man in good health. Some clones in this sample may be carry-over from other donors' samples. The chain joins TRBV5-6 to TRBJ1-1, with D hard to call. The DNA of the CDR3 is TGTGCCAGCAGCTTGGTTACGGGGAACACTGAAGCTTTCTTT. This sequence encodes CASSLVTGNTEAFF. Full variable domain (remainder filled in from reference TRBV5-6 and TRBJ1-1): DAGVTQSPTHLIKTRGQQVTLRCSPKSGHDTVSWYQQALGQGPQFIFQYYEEEERQRGNFPDRFSGHQFPNYSSELNVNALLLGDSALYLCASSLVTGNTEAFFGQGTRLTVV.